This TCR beta chain was found in a study of blood T cell repertoires in COVID-19 (dated by TCRdb to the early 2020s). Regarding the complete study: Samples covering the acute and convalescent phases of COVID-19 were provided by collaborators in the United States, Italy and Spain. The material from the prospective study consisted of cDNA or gDNA derived from T cells, B-cell-depleted T cells, or PBMCs. Subjects who had been exposed to COVID-19, were actively infected with it, or had recovered from it provided the deeply sampled blood TCRbeta repertoires that made up the dataset. The repertoires were released in a freely available public database meant as a resource for research on the immune response to SARS-CoV-2. The samples were drawn from two sources: the first 160 participants of the ongoing ImmuneRACE study, and 950 to 1,500 subjects contributed by 6 global collaborators. Nearly every sample came with metadata listing a de-identified subject ID, COVID-19 status, age in years and sex. HLA class I and class II types, where available, came from metadata supplied by the sample provider rather than from assay-based typing. Here is what the overall study found, with its caveats: Clinical and demographic metadata were provided uncurated, with the amount varying by source and participant.

The immunoSEQ Assay, a bias-controlled multiplex PCR, was used to amplify TCRbeta CDR3 regions from genomic DNA. As for the authors' bioinformatics: Within the assay, amplification of reference gene primers was used to estimate how many nucleated cells each sample contained. To quantify the absolute abundance of each unique TCRbeta CDR3 rearrangement, sequence reads were collapsed and filtered. For each sample, productive Simpson clonality was calculated by taking the square root of Simpson's diversity index across productive rearrangements. As stored in TCRdb, this immuneACCESS dataset retains in-frame rearrangements with V and J assigned. A fraction of the clones does not appear; measured against another copy, unresolved V genes explain less than half of the discrepancy, and the remainder lacks a known reason. V, J and clone size reflect that table, while D and trimming were determined from the DNA. The sample table holds 250,000 or so clones, of which about 90% were seen once. The ten largest clones add up to roughly 1.2% of the sample.

Note on this clone: Its antigen is unknown. Nothing much larger sits one base from this clone, and base qualities are not available.

In the prospective study, participants were about 18 to 95 years old, resided in about two dozen geographic areas of the United States, and were enrolled through a virtual design. In the prospective study, cohorts were assigned on the basis of participant-reported clinical history obtained from a screening survey and a study questionnaire. Mobile phlebotomists in the prospective study collected whole blood, serum and a nasopharyngeal or oropharyngeal swab from every participant. Additional blood draws and questionnaires over an approximately two-month period could optionally be provided by prospective study participants. Before DNA extraction, blood samples from the prospective study were shipped at room temperature or frozen. Sequenced: PBMCs or T cells enriched from blood (not recorded which). The receptor was derived from a human donor in a cohort exposed to, infected with or recovered from COVID-19 (not recorded which). The donor label of this sample is uncertain.

CDR3 protein: CASSLVGGQGTSEQYF. The DNA is TGCGCCAGCAGCTTGGTGGGCGGACAGGGGACAAGCGAGCAGTACTTC. The chain is made from TRBV5-1 and TRBJ2-7, with 9 junctional bases fitting TRBD1. The CDR3 numbers 16 residues from cysteine through phenylalanine. Of all the DNA, just the CDR3 is kept, 48 bases in frame from base 1. V trim: 0 bases; J trim: 6 bases; unmatched bases: 10. The CDR1 and CDR2 encoded by the germline V gene are SGHRS and YFSETQ. The full variable domain, with segments outside the CDR3 supplied by the reference TRBV5-1 and TRBJ2-7 proteins, appears as KAGVTQTPRYLIKTRGQQVTLSCSPISGHRSVSWYQQTPGQGLQFLFEYFSETQRNKGNFPGRFSGRQFSNSRSEMNVSTLELGDSALYLCASSLVGGQGTSEQYFGPGTRLTVT.